These 8 T cell receptor beta chains originate from one sample sequenced in a study of T cells in narcolepsy. Measured with immunoSEQ multiplex PCR; TCRdb has only the in-frame clones, and not every one. The table shows tens of thousands of clones, with under 85% occurring only once. The sample taken for sequencing was CD45RA- memory CD4+ T cells from PBMCs. These receptors were taken from a human donor with narcolepsy.

This clone has a handful of counts. The V and J genes are TRBV19 and TRBJ1-2; TRBD1 matches at 9 bases. CDR3 length: 14 residues. The trim removed 4 bases at V and 7 bases at J, leaving 7 bases unmatched. Germline CDR1 and CDR2: LNHDA and SQIVND (reference sequence). DNA of the CDR3: TGTGCCAGTAGTACAACCGGGACAGGGTTTGGCTACACCTTC. Protein sequence: CASSTTGTGFGYTF. The full variable domain, with the rest looked up from reference TRBV19 and TRBJ1-2, is DGGITQSPKYLFRKEGQNVTLSCEQNLNHDAMYWYRQDPGQGLRLIYYSQIVNDFQKGDIAEGYSVSREKKESFPLTVTSAQKNPTAFYLCASSTTGTGFGYTFGSGTRLTVV.

The V gene is TRBV6-6, the J gene TRBJ1-2; D call uncertain. CDR1 MNHNY and CDR2 SVGAGI come from the germline V gene (reference sequence). CDR3 length: 14 amino acids. V shed 5 bases and J shed 4 bases, with 14 bases lying between them. CDR3 sequence (DNA): TGTGCCAGCAGTCCGACTGGAACGATCTATGGCTACACCTTC. Its protein is CASSPTGTIYGYTF.

The chain links TRBV19 to TRBJ1-1, with D hard to call. CDR3 length equals 13 residues. The V gene lost 0 bases and the J gene lost 2 bases, with 4 bases spanning the gap. Germline lookup yields CDR1 LNHDA and CDR2 SQIVND (reference sequence). CDR3 region: CASSIELNTEAFF. As DNA, the CDR3 is TGTGCCAGTAGTATAGAGTTAAACACTGAAGCTTTCTTT.

This CDR3 reads CAWSGGNTIYF. CDR3 nucleotide sequence: TGTGCCTGGAGTGGTGGAAACACCATATATTTT. The genes are TRBV30 and TRBJ1-3; D gene uncertain. Germline CDR1 is GTSNPN and CDR2 is SVGIG (reference sequence). V was shortened by 1 base and J by 3 bases, with 1 base between the two germline ends. The CDR3 is 11 amino acids.

This clone was recorded once. The chain recombines TRBV19 with TRBJ1-4; TRBD1 matches at 8 bases. CDR3 length equals 15 residues. The J segment lost 4 bases and the V segment lost 7 bases, leaving 8 bases of the junction unmatched. Looked up from germline, CDR1 is LNHDA and CDR2 is SQIVND (reference sequence). CDR3 DNA: TGTGCCAGTACCGACTCGACAGGGGTTAATGAAAAACTGTTTTTT. It specifies CASTDSTGVNEKLFF.

This chain links TRBV5-8 with TRBJ1-1, with D uncertain. Looked up from germline, CDR1 is SGHTS and CDR2 is YDEGEE. The CDR3 length is 11 residues. Trimming stripped 4 bases from V and 7 bases from J, with 8 bases between. DNA of the CDR3: TGTGCCAGCAGCACCCTACTTGAAGCTTTCTTT. It yields the protein CASSTLLEAFF.

This sequence joins TRBV11-1 and TRBJ1-2; D gene ambiguous. Germline CDR1 reads SGHAT; CDR2 reads FQDESV (reference sequence). CDR3 size: 14 residues. V lost 5 bases and J lost 4, with 14 bases in between. CDR3 region: CASSPLGIGYGYTF. For the CDR3, the DNA is TGTGCCAGCAGCCCTTTAGGGATCGGCTATGGCTACACCTTC. Together with reference TRBV11-1 and TRBJ1-2, the CDR3 gives the full variable domain: EAEVAQSPRYKITEKSQAVAFWCDPISGHATLYWYRQILGQGPELLVQFQDESVVDDSQLPKDRFSAERLKGVDSTLKIQPAELGDSAMYLCASSPLGIGYGYTFGSGTRLTVV.

V and J are TRBV28 and TRBJ2-2; D call uncertain. Germline CDR1 and CDR2: MDHEN and SYDVKM. This CDR3 spans 13 amino acids. V gave up 5 bases and J gave up 6 bases, with 10 bases separating them. This CDR3 is CASSLQVAGELFF. Written as DNA, the CDR3 is TGTGCCAGCAGTCTTCAGGTGGCCGGGGAGCTGTTTTTT.